Listed below are T cell receptor beta chains from one sample, sequenced in a study of CD8 T cells in Susac syndrome. TCRdb processed the immunoSEQ multiplex PCR reads anew with MiXCR; each CDR3 protein has one entry. The sample carries under 550,000 distinct CDR3 sequences, 75% to 90% recorded once. What was sequenced was CD8+ T cells from PBMCs. These receptors originate from a human donor with multiple sclerosis. The CDR3 runs from the conserved cysteine through the conserved F or W. D genes are given only for firm matches. Not all rows give a size; the values are once, few, many and, for expanded clones, a class.

v_gene	abundance	j_gene	d_gene	CDR3aa	CDR3nt
TRBV9	.	TRBJ2-3	TRBD2	CASSAGLGGSGTDTQYF	TGTGCCAGCAGCGCAGGTCTAGGCGGGAGCGGCACAGATACGCAGTATTTT
TRBV4-1	.	TRBJ1-6	.	CASSQVGTQGSPLHF	TGCGCCAGCAGCCAAGTGGGGACACAGGGTTCACCCCTCCACTTT
TRBV5-1	.	TRBJ2-7	.	CASGLGNDEQYF	TGCGCCAGCGGCTTGGGTAACGACGAGCAGTACTTC
TRBV4-1	.	TRBJ2-5	.	CASSQDRGGTQYF	TGCGCCAGCAGCCAAGATCGCGGCGGGACCCAGTACTTC
TRBV27	.	TRBJ2-7	TRBD1	CASSPGQVPYEQYF	TGTGCCAGCAGTCCGGGACAGGTGCCCTACGAGCAGTACTTC
TRBV11-2	.	TRBJ2-3	TRBD1	CASSLWVGTDYTDTQYF	TGTGCCAGCAGCTTATGGGTCGGGACAGATTACACAGATACGCAGTATTTT
TRBV27	.	TRBJ2-1	.	CASSSHSGSSYNEQFF	TGTGCCAGCAGTTCCCATAGCGGAAGCTCCTACAATGAGCAGTTCTTC
TRBV5-1	.	TRBJ1-1	.	CASSPAGGYTEAFF	TGCGCCAGCAGCCCCGCGGGTGGGTACACTGAAGCTTTCTTT
TRBV27	.	TRBJ2-1	.	CASRHNKENEQFF	TGTGCCAGCAGGCATAACAAGGAAAATGAGCAGTTCTTC
TRBV16	.	TRBJ2-5	.	CASSQLPGRQETQYF	TGTGCCAGCAGCCAATTACCAGGGCGGCAAGAGACCCAGTACTTC
TRBV2	.	TRBJ1-5	.	CASSEPLSNQPQHF	TGTGCCAGCAGTGAACCCCTTAGCAATCAGCCCCAGCATTTT
TRBV6-6	.	TRBJ1-1	.	CASSYLQLGGNTEAFF	TGTGCCAGCAGTTACCTCCAGCTTGGGGGGAACACTGAAGCTTTCTTT
TRBV6-6	few	TRBJ2-7	.	CASSYSGYYEQYF	TGTGCCAGCAGTTACTCGGGGTACTACGAGCAGTACTTC
TRBV6-2/TRBV6-3	.	TRBJ1-2	TRBD1	CASSPGQVLNYGYTF	TGTGCCAGCAGCCCGGGACAGGTTCTTAACTATGGCTACACCTTC
TRBV30	few	TRBJ2-1	TRBD2	CAWKLRGSGSYNEQFF	TGTGCCTGGAAACTCCGGGGGAGCGGGAGCTATAATGAGCAGTTCTTC
TRBV2	once	TRBJ2-3	TRBD1	CASIDRGLSDTQYF	TGTGCCAGCATCGACAGGGGGCTATCAGATACGCAGTATTTT
TRBV25-1	.	TRBJ2-5	.	CASSDSGNWEETQYF	TGTGCCAGCAGTGATAGCGGAAACTGGGAAGAGACCCAGTACTTC
TRBV27	.	TRBJ2-1	TRBD2	CASSPSSGTDNEQFF	TGTGCCAGCAGTCCTTCTAGCGGGACTGACAATGAGCAGTTCTTC
TRBV11-2	.	TRBJ2-7	TRBD1	CASSLGQGDYEQYF	TGTGCCAGCAGCCTCGGACAGGGAGACTACGAGCAGTACTTC
TRBV24-1	once	TRBJ2-1	.	CATSDLPTIAGPSYNEQFF	TGTGCCACCAGTGATTTGCCGACCATCGCCGGTCCTTCCTACAATGAGCAGTTCTTC